This T cell receptor (beta chain) was observed in a study of T cell responses to AZD1222 COVID-19 vaccine (dated by TCRdb to about 2021). With respect to the entire study: AZD1222 recipients given second doses at about 4 weeks or at about 12 weeks were pooled, since spike-specific TCR depth and breadth were not found to differ between the two schedules. TCR sequencing was performed for more than 230 trial participants, of whom about 200 were given two doses of AZD1222 and approximately 25 were given two doses of MenACWY control vaccine. Trial participants were enrolled into age subgroups of 18-55, 56-69 and 70-plus years, which contained approximately 150, 28 and 58 TCR-sequenced participants, respectively.

Overall study outcomes, separate from this receptor: The whole spike protein was spanned by vaccine-associated CD4 TCRs, and dominant responses were seen in regions 160-218 and 743-854. The 56-69-year group was small, and its depth increase did not reach significance, likely because of low power. Participants were mostly white British, with more females than males. The authors suggested clonal diversity may have been underestimated. Reportedly, almost half of the unique spike-specific TCRs recognized epitopes lying outside the regions that are mutated in the B.1.351 and B.1.1.7 variants. Because no day 14 peak-response samples were available, the repertoires could be characterized only after the peak T cell response. Conclusions about previously exposed vaccinees are limited because only six or seven AZD1222 recipients were SARS-CoV-2 seropositive at baseline. After two AZD1222 doses, both the breadth and the depth of spike-specific TCRs were significantly higher than at day 0 and than in MenACWY recipients.

The time point label on this specimen signifies: baseline before first vaccination. Vaccinee samples came from UK trials COV001 and COV002, including a single-blind randomized controlled phase 2/3 trial of AZD1222 (ChAdOx1 nCoV-19) in healthy adults. For TCRbeta chain sequencing, PBMC samples were collected from trial participants at day 0 and at day 28 after the second dose. The CDR3 measures 19 amino acids from cysteine to phenylalanine. Here the CDR3 DNA is all that survives: 57 bases in frame from base 1. At the junction V is shortened by 5 bases and J by 2 bases, with 24 bases in between. The CDR1 and CDR2 encoded by the germline V gene are SGHTA and FQGNSA. The CDR3 regions of human TCRbeta chains were subjected to immunosequencing. The study's processing was this. Repertoire TCRs were matched against a reference library of SARS-CoV-2-specific TCRs generated with the MIRA antigen-specificity platform. Breadth was defined as the fraction of unique TCRs that were SARS-CoV-2-associated. Depth was defined as the fraction of total T cells that were SARS-CoV-2-associated. Using the MIRA data, each spike-specific TCR was assigned both to the spike region to which the TCR was reactive and to a CD4 or CD8 class. Log10-transformed breadth and depth values were compared by one-way ANOVA with Sidak's multiple comparisons tests. Held by TCRdb, this immuneACCESS table contains in-frame sequences only and omits some clones. Under half of the omission traces to an unresolved V gene where checked; the cause of the rest is unknown. From that table come the V and J calls and clone size; the DNA was used to work out D and trimming. This sample has 150,000 to 200,000 clones in its table, and more than 80% of those were observed once. 2% to 3% of the sample lies in the top ten.

To note about this clone: The clone's antigen remains unknown. Nothing much larger sits one base from this clone, and base qualities are not available.

The receptor comes from an adult in good health. The chain joins TRBV7-2 to TRBJ2-2; a weak D assignment points to TRBD1 (5 bases agree). Sequenced here: peripheral blood, sampled on day 0 of AZD1222 vaccination. The CDR3 in this case is CASSPRSKGPELNTGELFF. The DNA sequence is as follows: TGTGCCAGCAGCCCAAGATCAAAGGGGCCTGAACTTAACACCGGGGAGCTGTTTTTT.